Below are 11 T cell receptor beta chains sequenced from a single sample in a study of CD8 T cells in ankylosing spondylitis (dated by TCRdb to about 2017). What the authors observed across the whole study: Blood from ankylosing spondylitis patients appeared to be characterized by a TCR beta motif made up of about 8 highly homologous amino acid variants.

The library was obtained by 5' RACE. Sequenced on an Illumina HiSeq 2500. In TCRdb, the public reads were trimmed at Q25 with fastp and aligned with MiXCR, with productive beta chains retained. Each record represents a unique CDR3 protein, reported with the most common genes and DNA among its rows. The sample table lists 200,000 to 250,000 distinct CDR3 sequences, about 6.7% of them with a count of one. 12% to 15% of the sample is in the top ten clones. For these receptors, no antigen is known. The material sequenced was blood, either unsorted or a sorted T cell fraction (not recorded which). The source is a male donor with ankylosing spondylitis.

This clonotype appeared many times. V is TRBV9 and J is TRBJ2-1; no definite D call. Germline V gives CDR1 SGDLS, CDR2 YYNGEE. The CDR3 runs to 13 residues. V was cut by 0 bases and J by 7 bases, with 8 bases left in between. CDR3 bases: TGTGCCAGCAGCGTAGATGTGGGGAATGAGCAGTTCTTC. Translated, it gives CASSVDVGNEQFF.

This clonotype was counted at least ten times. The gene calls are TRBV6-5 and TRBJ2-7; the match to TRBD1 covers 8 bases. CDR3 length equals 15 residues. Germline lookup yields CDR1 MNHEY and CDR2 SVGAGI. Trimming took 4 bases from V and 3 from J; bases not matched to a gene: 8. For the CDR3, the DNA is TGTGCCAGCAGTTCCGGGACAGGCACGAACTACGAGCAGTACTTC. It yields the protein CASSSGTGTNYEQYF.

This clonotype was seen ten or more times. This chain links TRBV5-1 with TRBJ2-2; D ambiguous. Trimming removed 1 base at V and 1 base at J, with 5 bases between. Looked up from germline, CDR1 is SGHRS and CDR2 is YFSETQ. CDR3 length: 14 residues. CDR3 DNA sequence: TGCGCCAGCAGCTTGTTGCGGAACACCGGGGAGCTGTTTTTT. This gives the protein CASSLLRNTGELFF.

This sequence joins TRBV20-1 and TRBJ2-3; 7 bases agree with TRBD2. The V and J ends lost 5 bases and 6 bases, in that order; junction bases with no gene match: 17. CDR1 is DFQATT and CDR2 is SNEGSKA in the germline V gene (reference sequence). CDR3 length: 16 amino acids. CDR3 protein: CSAPDKERDWQDTQYF. In DNA form, the CDR3 reads TGCAGTGCTCCCGACAAGGAGCGGGACTGGCAGGATACGCAGTATTTT.

This clonotype was seen more than once but under ten times. The rearrangement uses TRBV20-1 and TRBJ2-7; 8 nucleotides agree with TRBD1. The length of the CDR3 is 17 residues. The germline CDR1 and CDR2 sequences are DFQATT and SNEGSKA (reference sequence). V lost 2 bases, J lost 3 bases, and 15 bases stayed unmatched. The CDR3 protein is CSARPGQGENLRYEQYF. The CDR3 DNA follows: TGCAGTGCTAGACCAGGACAGGGTGAAAACCTTCGCTACGAGCAGTACTTC.

This clonotype was found many times. CDR3 region: CASSLGIGTGELFF. As DNA, the CDR3 is TGCGCCAGCAGCTTGGGCATCGGGACCGGGGAGCTGTTTTTT. V and J are TRBV5-1 and TRBJ2-2; D gene unclear. The CDR3 is 14 amino acids. The ends were cut back, 0 bases at V and 5 bases at J, with 8 bases in the middle. CDR1 and CDR2 (germline): SGHRS, YFSETQ. Complete variable domain (other parts from reference TRBV5-1 and TRBJ2-2): KAGVTQTPRYLIKTRGQQVTLSCSPISGHRSVSWYQQTPGQGLQFLFEYFSETQRNKGNFPGRFSGRQFSNSRSEMNVSTLELGDSALYLCASSLGIGTGELFFGEGSRLTVL.

This clonotype was seen repeatedly, ten times or more. In DNA form, the CDR3 reads TGCGCCAGCAGACCGACGGACGGAAACACTGAAGCTTTCTTT. Translated: CASRPTDGNTEAFF. The chain is built from TRBV5-1 and TRBJ1-1, with D unresolved. Germline V gene sequence: CDR1 SGHRS, CDR2 YFSETQ. V was clipped by 5 bases and J by 2 bases, with 13 bases between them. The CDR3 contains 14 residues. Full variable domain (outside the CDR3, taken from reference TRBV5-1 and TRBJ1-1): KAGVTQTPRYLIKTRGQQVTLSCSPISGHRSVSWYQQTPGQGLQFLFEYFSETQRNKGNFPGRFSGRQFSNSRSEMNVSTLELGDSALYLCASRPTDGNTEAFFGQGTRLTVV.

This clonotype occurred a few times. The chain uses TRBV7-8 and TRBJ2-5, with 12 bases that match TRBD2. The V segment lost 5 bases and the J segment 0 bases; nucleotides outside the gene matches: 10. The CDR3 sequence is 18 residues long. Germline V gives CDR1 SGHVS, CDR2 FQNEAQ. CDR3 coding DNA: TGTGCCAGCAGCGAGAGCCTAGCGGGAGGGCTGGACCAAGAGACCCAGTACTTC. Translation gives CASSESLAGGLDQETQYF.

In its sample, this clonotype was seen many times. The rearrangement links TRBV27 to TRBJ1-3; 8 nucleotides line up with TRBD1. Trimming cost V 2 bases and J 1 base; bases outside gene matches: 4. The CDR3 loop spans 16 amino acids. Germline V CDR1 and CDR2: MNHEY, SMNVEV (reference sequence). In DNA form, the CDR3 reads TGTGCCAGCAGTTTAGGGCAGGGGGCATCTGGAAACACCATATATTTT. It yields the protein CASSLGQGASGNTIYF.

V usage is TRBV5-6 and J usage is TRBJ2-2, with 9 bases that match TRBD2. The germline gives CDR1 SGHDT, CDR2 YYEEEE. V lost 5 bases and J lost 4; bases outside the gene matches: 12. The CDR3 is made up of 17 amino acids. Written as DNA, the CDR3 is TGTGCCAGCAGTCCTGGCACGCTAGCGGGATCCACCGGGGAGCTGTTTTTT. Translating gives CASSPGTLAGSTGELFF.

There are many counts of this clonotype. V gene TRBV5-6 combines with J gene TRBJ1-1; no firm D call. The CDR3 sequence is 14 residues long. Germline loops: CDR1 SGHDT, CDR2 YYEEEE. Trimming removed 0 bases from V and 1 base from J, with 7 bases in between. In nucleotides, the CDR3 is TGTGCCAGCAGCTTGGGACATCGGAACACTGAAGCTTTCTTT. Its translation: CASSLGHRNTEAFF.